These 27 T cell receptor beta chains came from one sample sequenced in a study of shared clonotypes between healthy human individuals. Sequencing used immunoSEQ multiplex PCR; TCRdb keeps in-frame clones, though not all of them. The sample includes 2 million to 3 million clones, approximately 93% seen only once; the top ten take 0.36%. The specimen sequenced was naive CD4+ T cells from PBMCs. Subset of the sample: CD45RA+ positively selected. The receptors were sampled from a man younger than 35 in good health. Some clones in this sample may be carry-over from other donors' samples.

This clone was counted a few times. The V call is TRBV10-3, the J call TRBJ2-5; D call uncertain. V was trimmed by 0 bases and J by 2 bases, leaving 7 bases between them. This CDR3 is built from 14 residues. Germline V gene lookup returns CDR1 ENHRY and CDR2 SYGVKD. DNA for the CDR3: TGTGCCATCAGTGAGTCGTTGGAACAAGAGACCCAGTACTTC. Residues: CAISESLEQETQYF.

V usage is TRBV5-1 and J usage is TRBJ2-3; no reliable D call. This CDR3 has 14 amino acids. V was clipped by 0 bases and J by 4 bases, with 9 bases between them. Germline V gives CDR1 SGHRS, CDR2 YFSETQ. For the CDR3, the DNA is TGCGCCAGCAGCTTGGCCGTCACGCCAGATACGCAGTATTTT. It codes for CASSLAVTPDTQYF.

This clone was detected once. The chain carries TRBV10-3 and TRBJ2-7, with D perhaps matching TRBD1 (6 bases). Germline CDR1 reads ENHRY; CDR2 reads SYGVKD. With 2 bases removed from V and 0 bases from J, the gap between germline ends came to 8 bases. The CDR3 totals 14 residues. For the CDR3, the DNA is TGTGCCATCAGTGAGGGGGGCATCTCCTACGAGCAGTACTTC. Translation gives CAISEGGISYEQYF.

This rearrangement joins TRBV5-4 to TRBJ2-6; D may be TRBD2 (6 bases). V was clipped by 5 bases and J by 4 bases, with 10 bases between them. The length of the CDR3 is 14 residues. CDR1 and CDR2 from the germline V gene are SGHNT and YYREEE (reference sequence). The CDR3: CASSTEGGANVLTF. In DNA, the CDR3 is TGTGCCAGCAGTACGGAGGGGGGGGCCAACGTCCTGACTTTC.

The chain employs TRBV28 and TRBJ1-2; tentatively, D is TRBD1 (5 bases). This CDR3 comprises 16 residues. Trimming left V 5 bases short and J 4 bases short, with 20 bases between. Germline lookup yields CDR1 MDHEN and CDR2 SYDVKM. The CDR3 loop is CASSQSYTTGFYGYTF. CDR3 bases: TGTGCCAGCAGTCAAAGCTATACTACAGGATTCTATGGCTACACCTTC.

The chain combines TRBV5-1 with TRBJ2-1, with a possible D match to TRBD1 (6 bases). The CDR3 has 16 residues. V was trimmed by 1 base and J by 0 bases, leaving 11 bases between them. The germline V gene encodes CDR1 SGHRS and CDR2 YFSETQ. The CDR3 DNA reads TGCGCCAGCAGCTTGACCGGGACAAGCTCCTACAATGAGCAGTTCTTC. This codes for CASSLTGTSSYNEQFF.

J is TRBJ2-1 and V is TRBV10-3; 8 positions agree with TRBD2. V was clipped by 6 bases and J by 4 bases; unmatched bases: 8. CDR1 is ENHRY, CDR2 SYGVKD, per germline. The CDR3 loop spans 15 amino acids. The DNA of the CDR3 is TGTGCCATCAGCACCGGGACTAGTGGATACAATGAGCAGTTCTTC. Translating it yields CAISTGTSGYNEQFF.

For this clone: The sample carries other DNA sequences with the same CDR3. The chain employs TRBV4-3 and TRBJ2-7; TRBD2 agrees at 9 bases. Per the germline V gene, CDR1 is LGHNA and CDR2 is YSLEER. V lost 0 bases, J lost 3 bases, and 3 bases stayed unmatched. This CDR3 comprises 15 residues. This CDR3 reads CASSQEGAGGYEQYF. CDR3 nucleotides: TGCGCCAGCAGCCAAGAGGGAGCGGGGGGCTACGAGCAGTACTTC.

The rearrangement links TRBV19 to TRBJ2-1, with 16 bases identical to TRBD2. The CDR3 has 19 amino acids. Germline assignment: CDR1 LNHDA and CDR2 SQIVND (reference sequence). Trimming took 4 bases from V and 9 from J; bases not matched to a gene: 15. The CDR3 spells CASSSPAGTSGRGYGEQFF. DNA of the CDR3: TGTGCCAGTAGTAGCCCGGCCGGGACTAGCGGGAGGGGATATGGTGAGCAGTTCTTC.

The J gene is TRBJ2-2, the V gene TRBV9; 7 bases align to TRBD2. J gave up 2 bases and V 1 base, and 5 bases lay outside the gene matches. The CDR3 covers 16 residues. The V gene's germline CDR1 is SGDLS and CDR2 YYNGEE. The CDR3 region is CASSVSSGINTGELFF. Here the CDR3 DNA reads TGTGCCAGCAGCGTATCGAGCGGGATCAACACCGGGGAGCTGTTTTTT.

This clone was picked up a small number of times. This chain links TRBV5-1 with TRBJ2-2, with 7 bases identical to TRBD2. Germline V gene sequence: CDR1 SGHRS, CDR2 YFSETQ. CDR3 length: 16 amino acids. Trimming removed 0 bases from V and 1 base from J; junction bases left unmatched: 3. This CDR3 is CASSLESSGNTGELFF. The CDR3, as DNA: TGCGCCAGCAGCTTGGAGTCTAGCGGGAACACCGGGGAGCTGTTTTTT.

The chain recombines TRBV11-1 with TRBJ1-1; 7 nucleotides match TRBD1. The ends lost 6 bases at V and 4 bases at J; junction bases unmatched: 8. Germline V lookup: CDR1 SGHAT, CDR2 FQDESV (reference sequence). This CDR3 is built from 14 residues. CDR3 coding DNA: TGTGCCAGCAGTTTCCCAGGGGGGGTCACTGAAGCTTTCTTT. The encoded protein is CASSFPGGVTEAFF.

As concerns this clone: In the same sample, other DNA sequences code for this CDR3. The genes are TRBV7-3 and TRBJ2-1; 8 bases agree with TRBD2. This CDR3 is built from 15 residues. Germline V CDR1 and CDR2: SGHTA, FQGTGA. After removal of 5 bases from V and 0 bases from J, the junction contained 3 bases not matched to a gene. CDR3 amino acids: CASSRGGSSYNEQFF. CDR3 DNA: TGTGCCAGCAGCCGCGGGGGGAGCTCCTACAATGAGCAGTTCTTC.

The chain uses TRBV19 and TRBJ1-1; 9 bases match TRBD1. Germline loops: CDR1 LNHDA, CDR2 SQIVND (reference sequence). V dropped 4 bases and J dropped 6; count of bases not matched to a gene: 15. There are 17 residues in the CDR3. The CDR3 protein is CASSTSGTGTIGAEAFF. CDR3 bases: TGTGCCAGTAGTACTTCCGGGACAGGGACTATCGGAGCTGAAGCTTTCTTT.

For this clone: Other DNA sequences within the sample encode an identical CDR3. Written as DNA, the CDR3 is TGTGCCAGCAGCTCGGGGGGGGCAAGCAATCAGCCCCAGCATTTT. Its protein product is CASSSGGASNQPQHF. The chain combines TRBV28 with TRBJ1-5; tentative D call: TRBD1 (6 bases). This CDR3 has 15 residues. V dropped 6 bases and J dropped 1 base, with 13 bases sitting between them. Germline values: CDR1 MDHEN, CDR2 SYDVKM.

Remarks on this clone: Other nucleotide sequences in the sample specify the same CDR3. The J gene is TRBJ2-3, the V gene TRBV7-2; 7 bases map to TRBD2. V lost 2 bases, J lost 1 base, and 0 bases stayed unmatched. From germline, CDR1 is SGHTA and CDR2 FQGNSA. This CDR3 contains 14 residues. The CDR3: CASSLLAGTDTQYF. The CDR3 nucleotides read TGTGCCAGCAGCTTACTAGCGGGCACAGATACGCAGTATTTT.

This chain uses TRBV11-2 with TRBJ2-7, with D hard to call. In germline, CDR1 is SGHAT, CDR2 FQNNGV. This CDR3 region has 14 residues. Trimming cost V 5 bases and J 4 bases, with 15 bases left between them. Here the CDR3 reads CASSPISQLYEQYF. The CDR3 coding sequence is TGTGCCAGCAGCCCTATTTCCCAACTGTACGAGCAGTACTTC.

The V gene is TRBV18, the J gene TRBJ1-3; no clear D. CDR3 length: 16 residues. V lost 4 bases and J 0 bases, leaving 13 bases between the germline ends. Germline V gene data show CDR1 as KGHSH and CDR2 as LQKENI. The CDR3: CASSLGVAGSGNTIYF. The CDR3 DNA reads as TGTGCCAGCTCACTCGGGGTCGCGGGCTCTGGAAACACCATATATTTT.

The rearrangement links TRBV7-3 to TRBJ1-5; the D is unclear. CDR1 and CDR2 (germline): SGHTA, FQGTGA. CDR3 length: 13 residues. The ends were cut back, 3 bases at V and 6 bases at J, with 9 bases in the middle. The CDR3 is CASSFREGQPQHF. The CDR3 DNA sequence: TGTGCCAGCAGCTTCCGTGAAGGTCAGCCCCAGCATTTT.

This chain joins TRBV19 and TRBJ2-5; D might be TRBD1 or TRBD2, each matching 5 bases. Germline V gene lookup returns CDR1 LNHDA and CDR2 SQIVND (reference sequence). Between the trimmed V and J ends, which lost 7 bases and 1 base, there was a span of 13 bases. This CDR3 is built from 14 residues. The CDR3 spells CASNLGVFQETQYF. As DNA, the CDR3 is TGTGCCAGTAACCTGGGGGTATTCCAAGAGACCCAGTACTTC.

The chain carries TRBV4-1 and TRBJ2-7, with D possibly TRBD1 on 5 matching bases. CDR3 length: 17 residues. Germline V lookup: CDR1 MGHRA, CDR2 YSYEKL. Trimming stripped 5 bases from V and 3 bases from J, with 23 bases between. For the CDR3, the DNA is TGCGCCAGCAGCGAGAGAGACAGTCGCTCAGTCGTCTACGAGCAGTACTTC. Translated: CASSERDSRSVVYEQYF.

The chain has TRBV4-2 and TRBJ2-7; 7 bases align to TRBD2. V shed 0 bases and J 5 bases; nucleotides not matched to a gene: 4. Germline V gene sequence: CDR1 LGHNA, CDR2 YNFKEQ. This CDR3 has 14 residues. CDR3 protein: CASSQDSGGNEQYF. CDR3 nucleotides: TGTGCCAGCAGCCAAGATTCCGGGGGGAACGAGCAGTACTTC.

The CDR3 is CASSLGTYGNTIYF. CDR3 sequence (DNA): TGCGCCAGCAGCTTGGGGACCTACGGAAACACCATATATTTT. V and J are TRBV5-1 and TRBJ1-3; D unresolved. The CDR3 has 14 amino acids. Germline V gives CDR1 SGHRS, CDR2 YFSETQ. Trimming stripped 0 bases from V and 4 bases from J, with 8 bases between.

This clone has a single count. The rearrangement joins TRBV5-1 to TRBJ2-2; 12 bases fit TRBD1. The V segment lost 5 bases and the J segment 5 bases; nucleotides outside the gene matches: 1. This CDR3 is built from 14 residues. Germline CDR1 and CDR2: SGHRS and YFSETQ. The CDR3 region is CASRGQGATGELFF. In DNA, the CDR3 is TGCGCCAGCAGGGGACAGGGGGCGACCGGGGAGCTGTTTTTT.

This chain uses TRBV29-1 with TRBJ2-7; D is possibly TRBD1 or TRBD2 (5 bases each). Trimming removed 7 bases from V and 6 bases from J, with 19 bases in between. Germline assignment: CDR1 SQVTM and CDR2 ANQGSEA. The CDR3 totals 13 residues. The CDR3 DNA is TGCAGCGCACGACAGCTCTTTGGAGGCGAGCAGTACTTC. It yields the protein CSARQLFGGEQYF.

Turning to this clone: Other DNA sequences within the sample encode an identical CDR3. Written as DNA, the CDR3 is TGCAGTGCCAGTAACTATGGCTACACCTTC. It encodes CSASNYGYTF. The V and J genes are TRBV20-1 and TRBJ1-2; D gene unclear. V dropped 6 bases and J dropped 1 base, with 3 bases sitting between them. The CDR3 is made up of 10 amino acids. CDR1 and CDR2 from the germline V gene are DFQATT and SNEGSKA (reference sequence).

V is TRBV6-5 and J is TRBJ2-1; a possible D gene is TRBD2 (5 bases). Germline CDR1 MNHEY, CDR2 SVGAGI. This CDR3 is built from 11 residues. With 6 bases removed from V and 10 bases from J, the gap between germline ends came to 10 bases. This CDR3 reads CASRVAREQFF. The CDR3 coding sequence is TGTGCCAGCAGGGTAGCGCGCGAGCAGTTCTTC.